The clone carrying this T cell receptor (beta chain) was seen more than once but under ten times. Each CDR3 protein gets one entry after TCRdb re-called the 5' RACE reads with MiXCR. The table shows 300,000 or so distinct CDR3 sequences, with roughly 16% occurring only once. The data belong to a study of T-cell memory formation after mild COVID-19. This CDR3 region has 13 residues. Germline assignment: CDR1 SQVTM and CDR2 ANQGSEA. Trimming took 4 bases from V and 9 from J; bases not matched to a gene: 5. The sequence came from a man in his late teens or twenties who had mild COVID-19 (a few samples of this study predate the infection). Cell type and time point are not known. The chain is built from TRBV29-1 and TRBJ2-1, with 11 nucleotides matching TRBD2. Sequenced: PBMCs or a T cell subset sorted from them (not recorded which). The CDR3 loop is CSVASGGPGEQFF. The CDR3 bases are TGCAGCGTTGCTAGCGGGGGGCCAGGTGAGCAGTTCTTC.